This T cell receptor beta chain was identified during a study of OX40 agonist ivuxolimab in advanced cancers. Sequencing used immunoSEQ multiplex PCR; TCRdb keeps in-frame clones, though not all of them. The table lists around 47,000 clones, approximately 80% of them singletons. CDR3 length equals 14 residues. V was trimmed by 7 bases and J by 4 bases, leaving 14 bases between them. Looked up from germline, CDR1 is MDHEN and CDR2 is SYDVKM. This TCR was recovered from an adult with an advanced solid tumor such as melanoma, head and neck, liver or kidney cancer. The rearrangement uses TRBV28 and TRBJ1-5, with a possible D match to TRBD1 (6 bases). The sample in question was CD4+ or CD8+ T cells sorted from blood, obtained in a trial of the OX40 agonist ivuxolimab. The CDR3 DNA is TGTGCCAGCATTTGGCAGGGGAAGAATCAGCCCCAGCATTTT. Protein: CASIWQGKNQPQHF.